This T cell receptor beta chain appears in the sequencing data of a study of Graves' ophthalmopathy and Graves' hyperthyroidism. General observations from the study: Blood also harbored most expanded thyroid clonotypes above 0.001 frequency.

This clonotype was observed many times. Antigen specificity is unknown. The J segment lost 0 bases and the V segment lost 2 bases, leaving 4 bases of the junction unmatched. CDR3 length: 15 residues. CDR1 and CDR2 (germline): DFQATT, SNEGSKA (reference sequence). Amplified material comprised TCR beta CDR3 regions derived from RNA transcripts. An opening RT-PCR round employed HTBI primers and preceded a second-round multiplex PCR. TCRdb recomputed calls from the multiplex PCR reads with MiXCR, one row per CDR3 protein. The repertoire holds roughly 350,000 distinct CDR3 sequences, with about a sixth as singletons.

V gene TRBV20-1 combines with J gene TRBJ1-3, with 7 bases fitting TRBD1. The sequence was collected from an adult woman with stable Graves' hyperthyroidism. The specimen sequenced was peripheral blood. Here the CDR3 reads CSARYRGSSGNTIYF. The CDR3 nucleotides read TGCAGTGCTAGATACAGGGGAAGCTCTGGAAACACCATATATTTT.